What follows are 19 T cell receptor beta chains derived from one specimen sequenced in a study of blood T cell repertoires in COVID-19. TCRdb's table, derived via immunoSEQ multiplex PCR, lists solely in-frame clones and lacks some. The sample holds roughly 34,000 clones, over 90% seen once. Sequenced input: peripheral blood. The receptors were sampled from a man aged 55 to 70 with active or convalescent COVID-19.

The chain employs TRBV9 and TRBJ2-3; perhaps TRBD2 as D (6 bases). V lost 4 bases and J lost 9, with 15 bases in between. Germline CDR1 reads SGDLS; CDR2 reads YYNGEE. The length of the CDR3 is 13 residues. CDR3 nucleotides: TGTGCCAGCAGCCCGGGGGAGCCCGAGACGCAGTATTTT. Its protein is CASSPGEPETQYF.

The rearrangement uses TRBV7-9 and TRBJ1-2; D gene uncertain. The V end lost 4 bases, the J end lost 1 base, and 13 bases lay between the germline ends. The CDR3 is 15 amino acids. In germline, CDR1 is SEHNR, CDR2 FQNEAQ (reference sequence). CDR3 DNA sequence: TGTGCCAGCAGCTACGAACCTACAGTTAACTATGGCTACACCTTC. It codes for CASSYEPTVNYGYTF.

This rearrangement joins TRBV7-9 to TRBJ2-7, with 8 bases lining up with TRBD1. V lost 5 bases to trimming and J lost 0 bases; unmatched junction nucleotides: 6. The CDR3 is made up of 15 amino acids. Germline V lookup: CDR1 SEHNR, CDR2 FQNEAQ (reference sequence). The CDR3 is CASSTGTGISYEQYF. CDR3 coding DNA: TGTGCCAGCAGCACCGGGACAGGCATCTCCTACGAGCAGTACTTC.

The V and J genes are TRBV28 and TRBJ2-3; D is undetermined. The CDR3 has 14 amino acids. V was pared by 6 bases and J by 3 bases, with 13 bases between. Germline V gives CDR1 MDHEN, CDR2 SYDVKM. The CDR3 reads CASRLGVGTDTQYF. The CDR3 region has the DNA TGTGCCAGCAGGCTCGGAGTTGGGACAGATACGCAGTATTTT.

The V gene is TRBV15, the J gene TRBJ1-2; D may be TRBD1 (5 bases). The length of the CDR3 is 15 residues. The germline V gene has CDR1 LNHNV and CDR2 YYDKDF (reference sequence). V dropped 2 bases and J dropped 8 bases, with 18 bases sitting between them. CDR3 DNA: TGTGCCACCAGCAGACCCCCTCCGGCCAGGGAAGGCTACACCTTC. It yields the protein CATSRPPPAREGYTF.

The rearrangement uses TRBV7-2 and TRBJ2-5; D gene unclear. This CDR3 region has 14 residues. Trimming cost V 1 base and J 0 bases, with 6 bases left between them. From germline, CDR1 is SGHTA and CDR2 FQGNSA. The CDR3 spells CASSLVADQETQYF. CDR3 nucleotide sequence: TGTGCCAGCAGCTTAGTGGCAGACCAAGAGACCCAGTACTTC.

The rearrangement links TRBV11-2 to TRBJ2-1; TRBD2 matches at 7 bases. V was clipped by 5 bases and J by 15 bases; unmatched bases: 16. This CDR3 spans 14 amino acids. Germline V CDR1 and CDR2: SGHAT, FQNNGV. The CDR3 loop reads CASSANVWTSRRFF. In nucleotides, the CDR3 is TGTGCCAGCAGCGCAAATGTGTGGACTAGTCGCCGGTTCTTC.

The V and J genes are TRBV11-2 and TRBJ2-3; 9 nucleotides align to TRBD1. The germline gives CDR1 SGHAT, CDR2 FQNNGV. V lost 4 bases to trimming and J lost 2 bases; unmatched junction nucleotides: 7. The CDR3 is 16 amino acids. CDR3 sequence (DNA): TGTGCCAGCAGCTCCAACAGGGGGCGGGACACAGATACGCAGTATTTT. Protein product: CASSSNRGRDTDTQYF.

In DNA, the CDR3 is TGTGCCAGCAGCCTACCCTTCCGGTCCCGCGGGGGGACCCAGTACTTC. Translated, it gives CASSLPFRSRGGTQYF. The chain has TRBV13 and TRBJ2-5; 7 bases line up with TRBD2. V lost 5 bases to trimming and J lost 7 bases; unmatched junction nucleotides: 16. Germline V gene sequence: CDR1 PRHDT, CDR2 FYEKMQ (reference sequence). The CDR3 spans 16 residues.

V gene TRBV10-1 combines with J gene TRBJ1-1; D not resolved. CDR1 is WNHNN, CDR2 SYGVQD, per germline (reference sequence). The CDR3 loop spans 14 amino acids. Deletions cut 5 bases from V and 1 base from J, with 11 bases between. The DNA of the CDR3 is TGCGCCAGCAGTAGCCTTCTTTCGAACACTGAAGCTTTCTTT. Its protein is CASSSLLSNTEAFF.

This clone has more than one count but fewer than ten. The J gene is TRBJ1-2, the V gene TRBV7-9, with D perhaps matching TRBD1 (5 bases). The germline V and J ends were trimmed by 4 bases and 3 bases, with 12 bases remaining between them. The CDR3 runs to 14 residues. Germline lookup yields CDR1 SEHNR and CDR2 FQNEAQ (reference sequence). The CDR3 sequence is CASSSGGGDYGYTF. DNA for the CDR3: TGTGCCAGCAGCTCCGGCGGGGGGGACTATGGCTACACCTTC.

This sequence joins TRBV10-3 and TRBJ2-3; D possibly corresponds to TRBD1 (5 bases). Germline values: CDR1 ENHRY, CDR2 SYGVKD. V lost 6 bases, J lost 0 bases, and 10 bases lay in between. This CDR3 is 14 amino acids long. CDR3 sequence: CAIRNRQSTDTQYF. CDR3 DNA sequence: TGTGCCATCAGAAACAGACAGAGCACAGATACGCAGTATTTT.

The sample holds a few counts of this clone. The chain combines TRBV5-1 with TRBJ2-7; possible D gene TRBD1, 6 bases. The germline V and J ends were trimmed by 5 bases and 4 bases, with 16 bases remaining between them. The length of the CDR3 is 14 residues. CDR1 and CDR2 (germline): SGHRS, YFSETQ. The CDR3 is CASRGGWTEYEQYF. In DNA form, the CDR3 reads TGCGCCAGCAGAGGGGGATGGACAGAGTACGAGCAGTACTTC.

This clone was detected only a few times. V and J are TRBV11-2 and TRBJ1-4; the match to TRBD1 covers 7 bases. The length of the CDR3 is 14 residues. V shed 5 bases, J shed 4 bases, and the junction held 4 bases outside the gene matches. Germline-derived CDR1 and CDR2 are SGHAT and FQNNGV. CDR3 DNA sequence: TGTGCCAGCAGCACCGACAGGGTTAATGAAAAACTGTTTTTT. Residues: CASSTDRVNEKLFF.

As DNA, the CDR3 is TGTGCCAGCAGCCAACCCGGGACAGGGAGTTCACCCCTCCACTTT. Its translation: CASSQPGTGSSPLHF. The chain is built from TRBV3-1 (or the pseudogene TRBV3-2) and TRBJ1-6; 9 nucleotides line up with TRBD1. With V trimmed by 2 bases and J by 9 bases, 5 bases remained unmatched. There are 15 residues in the CDR3. CDR1 and CDR2 (germline): LGHDT, YNNKEL (reference sequence).

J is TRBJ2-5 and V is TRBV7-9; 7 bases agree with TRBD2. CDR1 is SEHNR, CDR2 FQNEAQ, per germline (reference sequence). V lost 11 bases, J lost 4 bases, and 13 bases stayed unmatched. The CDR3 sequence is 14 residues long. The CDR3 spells CAVGGAGMGETQYF. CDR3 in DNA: TGTGCCGTGGGCGGAGCGGGAATGGGAGAGACCCAGTACTTC.

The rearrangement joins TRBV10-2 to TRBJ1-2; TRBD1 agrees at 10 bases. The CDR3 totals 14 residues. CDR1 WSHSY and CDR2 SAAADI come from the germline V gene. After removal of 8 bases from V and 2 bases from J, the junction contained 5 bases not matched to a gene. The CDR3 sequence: CASRQGAMNYGYTF. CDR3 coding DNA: TGCGCCAGCCGACAGGGGGCGATGAACTATGGCTACACCTTC.

CDR3 nucleotides: TGTGCCAGCTCACCAGGACTAGCGGGAGCTCGGAGCACAGATACGCAGTATTTT. Translation: CASSPGLAGARSTDTQYF. The chain combines TRBV18 with TRBJ2-3; 13 bases agree with TRBD2. V shed 2 bases, J shed 0 bases, and the junction held 5 bases outside the gene matches. The germline gives CDR1 KGHSH, CDR2 LQKENI. This CDR3 contains 18 residues.

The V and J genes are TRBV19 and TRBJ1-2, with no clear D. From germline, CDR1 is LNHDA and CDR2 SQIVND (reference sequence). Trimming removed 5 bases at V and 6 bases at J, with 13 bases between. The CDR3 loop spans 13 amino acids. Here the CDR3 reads CASSPQRTNGYTF. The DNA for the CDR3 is TGTGCCAGTAGTCCCCAGCGGACCAATGGCTACACCTTC. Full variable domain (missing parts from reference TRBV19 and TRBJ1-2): DGGITQSPKYLFRKEGQNVTLSCEQNLNHDAMYWYRQDPGQGLRLIYYSQIVNDFQKGDIAEGYSVSREKKESFPLTVTSAQKNPTAFYLCASSPQRTNGYTFGSGTRLTVV.